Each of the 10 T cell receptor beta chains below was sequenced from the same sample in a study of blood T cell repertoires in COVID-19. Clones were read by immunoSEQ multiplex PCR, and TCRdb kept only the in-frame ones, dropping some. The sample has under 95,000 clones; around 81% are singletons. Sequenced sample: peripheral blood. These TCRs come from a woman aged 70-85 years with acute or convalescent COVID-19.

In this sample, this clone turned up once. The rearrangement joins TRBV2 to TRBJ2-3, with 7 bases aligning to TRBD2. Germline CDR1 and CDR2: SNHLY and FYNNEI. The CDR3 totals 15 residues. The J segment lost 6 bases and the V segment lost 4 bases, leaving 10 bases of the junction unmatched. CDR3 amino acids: CASSVNGGVLDTQYF. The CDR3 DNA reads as TGTGCCAGCAGTGTTAATGGGGGGGTCTTGGATACGCAGTATTTT.

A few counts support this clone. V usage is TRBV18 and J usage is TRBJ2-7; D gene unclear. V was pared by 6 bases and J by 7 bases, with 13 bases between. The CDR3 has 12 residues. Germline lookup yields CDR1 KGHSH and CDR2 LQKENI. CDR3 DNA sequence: TGTGCCAGCTCTCCAGGAGACTGGGAGCAGTACTTC. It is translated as CASSPGDWEQYF. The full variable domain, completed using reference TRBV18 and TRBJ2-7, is NAGVMQNPRHLVRRRGQEARLRCSPMKGHSHVYWYRQLPEEGLKFMVYLQKENIIDESGMPKERFSAEFPKEGPSILRIQQVVRGDSAAYFCASSPGDWEQYFGPGTRLTVT.

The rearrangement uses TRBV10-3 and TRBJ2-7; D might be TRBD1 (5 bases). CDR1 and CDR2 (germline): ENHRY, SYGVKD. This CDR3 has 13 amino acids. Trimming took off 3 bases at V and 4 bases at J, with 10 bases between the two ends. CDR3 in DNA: TGTGCCATCAGTGAAGGGGCGCAGTACGAGCAGTACTTC. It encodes CAISEGAQYEQYF.

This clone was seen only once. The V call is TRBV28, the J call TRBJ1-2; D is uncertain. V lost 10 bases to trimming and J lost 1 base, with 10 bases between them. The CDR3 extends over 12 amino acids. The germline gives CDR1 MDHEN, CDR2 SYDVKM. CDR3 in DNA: TGTGCCACCGAGGGCGGTAACTATGGCTACACCTTC. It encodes CATEGGNYGYTF.

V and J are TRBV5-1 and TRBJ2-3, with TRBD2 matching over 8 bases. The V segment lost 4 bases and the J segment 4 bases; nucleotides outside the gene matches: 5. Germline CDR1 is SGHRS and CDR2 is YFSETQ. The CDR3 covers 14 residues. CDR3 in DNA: TGCGCCAGCAGCCCCGGGGGGGCCCCAGATACGCAGTATTTT. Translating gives CASSPGGAPDTQYF.

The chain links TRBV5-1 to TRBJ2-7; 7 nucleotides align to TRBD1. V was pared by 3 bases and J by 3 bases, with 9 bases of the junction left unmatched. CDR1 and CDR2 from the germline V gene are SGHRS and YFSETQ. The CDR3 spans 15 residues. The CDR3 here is CASSSDPGQHYEQYF. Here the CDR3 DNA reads TGCGCCAGCAGCTCGGATCCGGGACAGCACTACGAGCAGTACTTC.

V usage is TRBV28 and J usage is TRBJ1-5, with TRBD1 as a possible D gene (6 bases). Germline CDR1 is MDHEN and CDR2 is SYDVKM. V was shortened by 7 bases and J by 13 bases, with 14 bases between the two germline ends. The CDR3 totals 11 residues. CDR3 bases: TGTGCCAGCATGAAACAGGGCCCGCAGCATTTT. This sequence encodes CASMKQGPQHF. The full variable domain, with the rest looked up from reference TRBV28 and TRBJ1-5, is DVKVTQSSRYLVKRTGEKVFLECVQDMDHENMFWYRQDPGLGLRLIYFSYDVKMKEKGDIPEGYSVSREKKERFSLILESASTNQTSMYLCASMKQGPQHFGDGTRLSIL.

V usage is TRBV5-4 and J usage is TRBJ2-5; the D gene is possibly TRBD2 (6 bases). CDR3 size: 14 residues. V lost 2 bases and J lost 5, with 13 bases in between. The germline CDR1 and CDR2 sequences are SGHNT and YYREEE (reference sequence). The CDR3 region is CASSFKGGSETQYF. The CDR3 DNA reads TGTGCCAGCAGCTTTAAGGGAGGTTCGGAGACCCAGTACTTC.

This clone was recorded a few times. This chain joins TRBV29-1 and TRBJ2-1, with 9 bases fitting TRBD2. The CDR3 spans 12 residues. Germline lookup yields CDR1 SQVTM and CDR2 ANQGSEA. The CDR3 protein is CVGGGAYNEQFF. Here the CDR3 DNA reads TGCGTAGGCGGGGGGGCCTACAATGAGCAGTTCTTC.

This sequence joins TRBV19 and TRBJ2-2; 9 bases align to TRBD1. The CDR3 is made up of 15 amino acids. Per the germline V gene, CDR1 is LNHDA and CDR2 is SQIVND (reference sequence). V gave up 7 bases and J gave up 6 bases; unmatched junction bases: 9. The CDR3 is CASILTGGDSGELFF. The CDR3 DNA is TGTGCCAGTATATTGACAGGGGGTGATTCCGGGGAGCTGTTTTTT.